One sample yielded the 3 T cell receptor beta chains listed below, sequenced in a study of post-analysis software for immune sequencing data. Incorporated into the TCR beta cDNA libraries were unique molecular identifiers, which served to reduce PCR and sequencing biases. TCRdb re-derived calls from the PCR reads in MiXCR, one entry per CDR3 protein. The sample consists of hundreds of thousands of distinct CDR3 sequences, 59% of them appearing once. Study-wide results and limits: Patients used about 5 TRBV segments, including TRBV5-6, TRBV5-1 and TRBV20-1, more often than controls.

These receptors' antigens are unknown. Sequencing was done on a sample of blood. These receptors all come from a girl aged 2-15 years with multiple sclerosis.

The chain carries TRBV6-1 and TRBJ2-3; a possible D gene is TRBD1 (5 bases). The germline gives CDR1 MNHNS, CDR2 SASEGT. The CDR3 is 15 amino acids. V lost 3 bases, J lost 1 base, and 11 bases lay in between. The CDR3 loop is CASSEGPGRTDTQYF. In DNA form, the CDR3 reads TGTGCCAGCAGTGAGGGGCCAGGCCGCACAGATACGCAGTATTTT.

The chain has TRBV10-3 and TRBJ2-4; 7 bases are a match to TRBD1. Germline trimming cut 0 bases from V and 2 bases from J; bases unmatched to any gene: 7. CDR3 length: 17 amino acids. Germline V gene sequence: CDR1 ENHRY, CDR2 SYGVKD. CDR3 sequence: CAISESLPTGPKNIQYF. Written as DNA, the CDR3 is TGTGCCATCAGTGAGTCCTTACCGACAGGGCCCAAAAACATTCAGTACTTC.

The chain combines TRBV6-5 with TRBJ2-3; either TRBD1 or TRBD2 may fit D (5 bases each). V was pared by 0 bases and J by 8 bases, with 18 bases between. Germline-derived CDR1 and CDR2 are MNHEY and SVGAGI. This CDR3 spans 16 amino acids. The CDR3 spells CASSYSEGIAGGTQYF. The CDR3 nucleotides are TGTGCCAGCAGTTACTCGGAAGGTATCGCTGGGGGTACGCAGTATTTT.